A selection of T cell receptor beta chains follows, all from one sample in a study of blood T cells in healthy people across ages. TCRdb processed the 5' RACE reads anew with MiXCR; each CDR3 protein has one entry. The sample includes roughly 1.7 million distinct CDR3 sequences, roughly a third of them seen just once. Sample: blood. The receptors derive from a woman in her thirties in good health. Each CDR3 is given with its conserved first and last residue. Each record gives: V gene, J gene, CDR3 protein.

v_call: TRBV12-3/TRBV12-4; j_call: TRBJ2-5; cdr3_aa: CASSPRDRGPETQYF
v_call: TRBV7-3; j_call: TRBJ2-7; cdr3_aa: CASPINLNEQYF
v_call: TRBV27; j_call: TRBJ2-4; cdr3_aa: CASSLTGASSEQYF
v_call: TRBV20-1; j_call: TRBJ2-3; cdr3_aa: CSASRGISTDTQYF
v_call: TRBV3-1; j_call: TRBJ2-7; cdr3_aa: CASSAQGGKHYEQYF
v_call: TRBV7-3; j_call: TRBJ2-2; cdr3_aa: CASSPKDPGELFF
v_call: TRBV21-1; j_call: TRBJ2-1; cdr3_aa: CASSTGTHSSYNAQFF
v_call: TRBV25-1; j_call: TRBJ2-7; cdr3_aa: CASSEPSGTGLNNYEQYF
v_call: TRBV4-2; j_call: TRBJ1-4; cdr3_aa: CASSQPQIANEKLFF
v_call: TRBV20-1; j_call: TRBJ2-5; cdr3_aa: CSARTWTSGREETQYF
v_call: TRBV24-1; j_call: TRBJ2-3; cdr3_aa: CATSDSRQGITDTQYF
v_call: TRBV12-3/TRBV12-4; j_call: TRBJ2-2; cdr3_aa: CASRDQRLAGNTGELFF
v_call: TRBV20-1; j_call: TRBJ1-1; cdr3_aa: CSASLPLSTLTEAFF
v_call: TRBV27; j_call: TRBJ1-6; cdr3_aa: CAGSFRVNSYNSPLHF
v_call: TRBV20-1; j_call: TRBJ2-1; cdr3_aa: CSARDSLGVPYNEQFF
v_call: TRBV27; j_call: TRBJ2-3; cdr3_aa: CASSPSRTGVPDTQYF
v_call: TRBV20-1; j_call: TRBJ1-2; cdr3_aa: CSARAEGRGYGYTF
v_call: TRBV6-1; j_call: TRBJ1-5; cdr3_aa: CASILTGGLGGSQPQHF
v_call: TRBV20-1; j_call: TRBJ2-3; cdr3_aa: CSAPSGSGRVDTQYF
v_call: TRBV4-2; j_call: TRBJ2-5; cdr3_aa: CASSQGWGQGARETQYF
v_call: TRBV7-9; j_call: TRBJ2-5; cdr3_aa: CASSLRGAKSLRETQYF
v_call: TRBV6-5; j_call: TRBJ1-2; cdr3_aa: CATYGGRGNYGYTF
v_call: TRBV10-3; j_call: TRBJ2-7; cdr3_aa: CAISESGAGVGTYEQYF
v_call: TRBV20-1; j_call: TRBJ1-5; cdr3_aa: CSARGLRDTSNQPQHF